This T cell receptor beta chain is from a study of T cell repertoires in aging, cancer and after chemotherapy. Study-level information: Donors were grouped into six age bands spanning 30 or younger through 70 or older. Pre- and post-chemotherapy samples were paired from chronic lymphocytic leukemia patients treated with fludarabine- or bendamustine-based regimens.

This clonotype has a handful of counts. Antigen unknown. Amplification of TCR beta used genomic DNA extracted from peripheral blood. Study-level results: Compared with age-matched healthy donors, untreated hematological or solid cancer patients showed higher blood TCR clonality.

CDR1 KGHSH and CDR2 LQKENI come from the germline V gene. Trimming left V 5 bases short and J 3 bases short, with 10 bases between. The CDR3 loop spans 13 amino acids. Rearranged V-D-J TRB sequences were amplified with a mixed TRB-A/B primer pool. TCRdb called the multiplex PCR reads again in MiXCR, with one record for every CDR3 protein. In the table there are about 4,400 distinct CDR3 sequences, 30% to 45% of which are singletons. The chain carries TRBV18 and TRBJ2-5; D is perhaps TRBD2 (5 bases). Sequencing was performed on blood. This TCR came from a human donor with a blood cancer. CDR3 coding DNA: TGTGCCAGCTCATCTACTAGGAAAGAGACCCAGTACTTC. It translates to CASSSTRKETQYF.